The source of this T cell receptor (beta chain) is a study of shared clonotypes between healthy human individuals (dated by TCRdb to between 2020 and 2021). Regarding the study in general: The cohort comprised a couple of women and a few men aged 18 to 49 years. To estimate repertoire size and how much clonotypes are shared between individuals, the study performed deep sequencing of blood TCR repertoires from roughly five healthy adults. Leukapheresis yielded between about 0.85 and 10 billion PBMCs per donor. For each donor, three plates each were used for CD4 naive and CD4 memory, two plates were used for CD8 naive, and one plate was used for CD8 memory. To increase sequencing depth and limit assay-specific biases, different laboratories used diverse techniques to prepare libraries and sequence TCR repertoires. Overall study results and their limits: Sampling was restricted to blood, and TCR repertoires in tissue are likely to differ from TCR repertoires in blood. Across a few donors, 4.5% to 6.5% of naive CD4, roughly 3.5% of naive CD8, about 2.3% of memory CD4, and about 0.44% of memory CD8 clonotypes were shared. Higher generation probabilities were observed for clonotypes shared by all four sorted-subset donors than for non-shared clonotypes. Pairwise subsampling indicated that sequencing depth was expected to affect the degree of clonotype sharing among donors. Even with the large sequencing depth, rarefaction of the sorted-subset datasets indicated that sequencing was incomplete. Estimated clonotype richness was generally larger for naive than for memory subsets. Because the study included only a small number of donors, the genetic and exposure-history diversity represented was limited.

Donors were healthy HIV-negative adults with no recently reported acute infections or vaccinations. Every donor was a Caucasian adult living in Nashville, Tennessee, USA. Magnetic negative selection was used to enrich CD4+ T cells, after which naive cells were positively selected on CD45RA and the negative fraction became the memory subset. Blood was collected by leukapheresis, and PBMCs were isolated by Ficoll-Histopaque density gradient centrifugation and then cryopreserved in liquid nitrogen vapor phase. Analytical flow cytometry was used to check the purity and quantity of each magnetically sorted T cell population. Genomic DNA was isolated from every sorted fraction and measured by UV absorbance on a Nanodrop 2000c. On this clone: The antigen it binds to is not known. Per-nucleotide qualities are absent, and no much larger clonotype sits a single base away.

Using the deep immunoSEQ assay, multiplex PCR amplified TCR CDR3 regions from genomic DNA. Extracted genomic DNA from each cell subset was spread evenly across all wells of several immunoSEQ 96-well plates, with each plate serving as a replicate. For sorted subsets, around 0.2 ug of genomic DNA, equivalent to some 33,000 T cell genomes, went into each replicate PCR. Purified libraries were quantified with a Qubit 3.0 fluorometer, sized on a Bioanalyzer 2100, and re-quantified with the KAPA Library Quantification kit. A separate single-read 150-cycle Illumina NextSeq 550 flow cell was used to sequence each immunoSEQ 96-well plate. Per the original workflow: Because the immunoSEQ output included only junctional sequences and no quality scores, the filtering could not be the same as the filtering used for full-length reads. To assign V/J genes and CDR3, sequences were annotated using PyIR, a Python wrapper for IgBLAST v1.9, with IMGT germline references. Reads were filtered out if the reads had weak V/J assignments (E-value above 1e-6), no CDR3, stop codons, out-of-frame junctions, or ambiguous translated residues. V3J clonotypes were defined as sequences sharing the same inferred V gene, J gene, and CDR3 amino acid sequence. To compute the percentage overlap between repertoires, the number of shared unique clonotypes was divided by the size of the smaller repertoire. Richness of each repertoire was evaluated using RTK rarefaction, the Chao1 estimator, and Recon v2.1 estimates of unobserved clonotypes. OLGA was used to compute generation probabilities for all TCRbeta clonotypes that the gDNA method yielded from a handful of donors. Sourced from immuneACCESS, this table was stored by TCRdb with only in-frame sequences that have V and J called. A share of the clones is absent; for the studies checked, an unresolved V gene accounts for under half, and the remainder has no known explanation. The D gene and trimming were derived from the DNA, and the V and J assignments and clone size from that table. The sample table shows roughly 2 million clones, and under 97% are seen once. The biggest ten clones account for 0.1% to 0.15% of the sample.

The CDR1 and CDR2 encoded by the germline V gene (reference sequence) are MNHNY and SVGAGI. The CDR3 numbers 14 residues from cysteine through phenylalanine. Here the CDR3 DNA is all that survives: 42 bases in frame from base 1. A distance of 15 bases separates the germline ends of V and J, which lose 7 bases and 8 bases respectively. The chain is made from TRBV6-6 and TRBJ1-6; confidence is insufficient to name the D gene. The source of this sequence is a man between 18 and 35 years old in good health. Material for sequencing was naive CD4+ T cells sorted from blood. The sample's cell subset or site label, decoded: CD45RA+ positively selected. The nucleotide sequence reads TGTGCCAGCATTCAGAGTGGAGGGTATTCACCCCTCCACTTT. It is translated as CASIQSGGYSPLHF.